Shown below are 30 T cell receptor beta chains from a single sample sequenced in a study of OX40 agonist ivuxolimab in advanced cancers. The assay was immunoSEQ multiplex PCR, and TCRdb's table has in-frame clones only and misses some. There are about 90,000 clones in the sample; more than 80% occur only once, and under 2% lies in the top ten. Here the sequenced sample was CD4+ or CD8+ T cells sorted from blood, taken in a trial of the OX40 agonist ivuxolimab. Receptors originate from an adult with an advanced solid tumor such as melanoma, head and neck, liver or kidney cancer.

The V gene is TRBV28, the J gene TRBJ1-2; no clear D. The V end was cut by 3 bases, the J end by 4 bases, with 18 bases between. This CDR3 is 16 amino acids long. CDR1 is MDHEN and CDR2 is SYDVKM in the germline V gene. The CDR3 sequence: CASSFTSPIEFYGYTF. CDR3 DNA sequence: TGTGCCAGCAGTTTCACCTCTCCCATCGAATTCTATGGCTACACCTTC.

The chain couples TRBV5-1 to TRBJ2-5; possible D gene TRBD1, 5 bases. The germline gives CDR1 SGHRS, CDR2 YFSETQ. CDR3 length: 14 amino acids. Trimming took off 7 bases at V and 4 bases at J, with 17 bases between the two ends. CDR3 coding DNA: TGCGCCAGCGCAGACCAGGGAATCAGAGAGACCCAGTACTTC. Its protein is CASADQGIRETQYF.

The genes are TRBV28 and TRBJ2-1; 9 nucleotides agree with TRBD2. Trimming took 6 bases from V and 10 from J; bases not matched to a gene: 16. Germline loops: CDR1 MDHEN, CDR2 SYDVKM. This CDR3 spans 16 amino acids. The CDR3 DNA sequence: TGTGCCAGCAGCCCCCCGATCGGGACTAGCTTCTGGGAGCAGTTCTTC. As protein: CASSPPIGTSFWEQFF.

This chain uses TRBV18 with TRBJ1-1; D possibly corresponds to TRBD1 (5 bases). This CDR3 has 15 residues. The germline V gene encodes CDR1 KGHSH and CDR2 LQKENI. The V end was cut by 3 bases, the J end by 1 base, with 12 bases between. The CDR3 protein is CASSPDGGGNTEAFF. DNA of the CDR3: TGTGCCAGCTCACCCGACGGGGGTGGGAACACTGAAGCTTTCTTT.

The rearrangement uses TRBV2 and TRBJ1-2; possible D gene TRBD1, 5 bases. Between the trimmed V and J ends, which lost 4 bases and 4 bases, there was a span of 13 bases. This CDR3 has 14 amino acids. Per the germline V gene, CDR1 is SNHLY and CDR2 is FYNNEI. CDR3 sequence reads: CASSGGGRVYGYTF. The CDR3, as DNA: TGTGCCAGCAGTGGGGGCGGTAGGGTCTATGGCTACACCTTC.

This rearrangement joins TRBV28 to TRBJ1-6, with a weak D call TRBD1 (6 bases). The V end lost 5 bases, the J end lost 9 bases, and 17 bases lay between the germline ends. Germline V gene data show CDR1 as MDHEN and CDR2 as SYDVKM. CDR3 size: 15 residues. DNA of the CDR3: TGTGCCAGCAGTACCCTGACAGGTCTCGGTTCACCCCTCCACTTT. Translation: CASSTLTGLGSPLHF.

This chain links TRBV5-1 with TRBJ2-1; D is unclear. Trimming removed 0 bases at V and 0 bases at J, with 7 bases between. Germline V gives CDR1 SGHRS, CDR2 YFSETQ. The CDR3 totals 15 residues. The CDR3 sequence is CASSLGESSYNEQFF. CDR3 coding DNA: TGCGCCAGCAGCTTGGGGGAAAGCTCCTACAATGAGCAGTTCTTC.

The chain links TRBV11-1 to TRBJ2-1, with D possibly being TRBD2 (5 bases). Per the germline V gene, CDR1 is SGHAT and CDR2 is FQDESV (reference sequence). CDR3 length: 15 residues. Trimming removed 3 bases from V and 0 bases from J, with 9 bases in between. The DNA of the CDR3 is TGTGCCAGCAGCTTTGGCGGACTCTCCTACAATGAGCAGTTCTTC. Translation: CASSFGGLSYNEQFF.

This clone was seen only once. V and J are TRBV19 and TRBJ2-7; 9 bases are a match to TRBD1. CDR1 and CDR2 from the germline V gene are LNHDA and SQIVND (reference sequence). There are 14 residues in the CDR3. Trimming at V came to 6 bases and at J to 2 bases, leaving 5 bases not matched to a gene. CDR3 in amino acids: CASRNGQGTYEQYF. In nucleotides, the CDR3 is TGTGCCAGTAGGAACGGACAGGGGACCTACGAGCAGTACTTC.

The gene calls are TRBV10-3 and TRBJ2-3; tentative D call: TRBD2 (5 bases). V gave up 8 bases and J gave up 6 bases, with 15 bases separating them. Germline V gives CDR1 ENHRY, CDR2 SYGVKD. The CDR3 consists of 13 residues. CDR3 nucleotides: TGTGCCATCGGAACACCTTCGGGGGATACGCAGTATTTT. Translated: CAIGTPSGDTQYF.

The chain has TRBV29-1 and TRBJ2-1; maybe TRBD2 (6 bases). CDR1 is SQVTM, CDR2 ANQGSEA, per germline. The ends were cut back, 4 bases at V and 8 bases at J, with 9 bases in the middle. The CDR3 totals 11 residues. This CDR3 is CSVGDLYEQFF. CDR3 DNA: TGCAGCGTTGGGGACTTGTATGAGCAGTTCTTC.

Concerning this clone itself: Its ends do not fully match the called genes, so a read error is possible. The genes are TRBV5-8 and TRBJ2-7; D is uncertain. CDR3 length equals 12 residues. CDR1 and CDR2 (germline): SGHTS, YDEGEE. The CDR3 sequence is CASSLGSHEQYF. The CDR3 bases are TGTGCCAGCAGTTTGGGCAGCCACGAGCAGTACTTC.

CDR3: CASSPPSGGIGYEQYF. The CDR3 region has the DNA TGTGCCAGCTCACCACCGTCTGGGGGGATCGGCTACGAGCAGTACTTC. V usage is TRBV18 and J usage is TRBJ2-7; perhaps TRBD2 as D (6 bases). The V and J ends lost 0 bases and 3 bases respectively, with 15 bases between them. The CDR3 runs to 16 residues. Germline V gives CDR1 KGHSH, CDR2 LQKENI.

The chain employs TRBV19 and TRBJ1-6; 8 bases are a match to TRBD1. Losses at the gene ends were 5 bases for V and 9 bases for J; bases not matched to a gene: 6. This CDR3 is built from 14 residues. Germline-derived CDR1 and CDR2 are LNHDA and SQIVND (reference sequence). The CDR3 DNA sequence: TGTGCCAGTAGTTTACAGGGGGTATCTTCACCCCTCCACTTT. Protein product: CASSLQGVSSPLHF.

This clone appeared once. The CDR3 is CASSFTWGRNEQFF. The CDR3 DNA follows: TGTGCCAGCAGCTTTACTTGGGGCCGGAATGAGCAGTTCTTC. The chain is built from TRBV7-6 and TRBJ2-1; D possibly corresponds to TRBD1 (5 bases). CDR3 size: 14 residues. Germline V gives CDR1 SGHVS, CDR2 FNYEAQ. Trimming stripped 3 bases from V and 7 bases from J, with 13 bases between.

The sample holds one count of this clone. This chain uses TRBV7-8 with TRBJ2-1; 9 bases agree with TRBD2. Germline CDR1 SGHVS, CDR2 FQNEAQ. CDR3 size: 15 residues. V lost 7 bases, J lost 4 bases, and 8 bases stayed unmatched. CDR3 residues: CASTRLAATYNEQFF. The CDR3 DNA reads TGTGCCAGCACCAGACTAGCGGCCACATACAATGAGCAGTTCTTC.

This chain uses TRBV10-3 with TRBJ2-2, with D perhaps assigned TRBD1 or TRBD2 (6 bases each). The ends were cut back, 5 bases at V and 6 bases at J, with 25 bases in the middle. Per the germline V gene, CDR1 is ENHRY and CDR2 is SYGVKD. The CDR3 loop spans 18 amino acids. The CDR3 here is CAISPGASVTAVAGELFF. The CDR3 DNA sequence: TGTGCCATCAGTCCGGGGGCGAGTGTAACCGCCGTGGCCGGGGAGCTGTTTTTT.

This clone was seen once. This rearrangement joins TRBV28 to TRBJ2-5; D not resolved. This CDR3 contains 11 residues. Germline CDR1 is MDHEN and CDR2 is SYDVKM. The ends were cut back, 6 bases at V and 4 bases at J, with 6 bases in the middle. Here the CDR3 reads CASSLGETQYF. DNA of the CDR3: TGTGCCAGCAGCTTGGGAGAGACCCAGTACTTC. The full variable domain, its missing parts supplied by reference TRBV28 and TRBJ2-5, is DVKVTQSSRYLVKRTGEKVFLECVQDMDHENMFWYRQDPGLGLRLIYFSYDVKMKEKGDIPEGYSVSREKKERFSLILESASTNQTSMYLCASSLGETQYFGPGTRLLVL.

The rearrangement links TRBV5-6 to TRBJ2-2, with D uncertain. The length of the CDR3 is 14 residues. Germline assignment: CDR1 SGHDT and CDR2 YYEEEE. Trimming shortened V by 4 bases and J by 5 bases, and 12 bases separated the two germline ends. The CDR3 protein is CASSGGFLTGELFF. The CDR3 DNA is TGTGCCAGCAGCGGTGGATTTCTAACCGGGGAGCTGTTTTTT. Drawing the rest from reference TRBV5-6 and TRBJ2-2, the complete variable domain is DAGVTQSPTHLIKTRGQQVTLRCSPKSGHDTVSWYQQALGQGPQFIFQYYEEEERQRGNFPDRFSGHQFPNYSSELNVNALLLGDSALYLCASSGGFLTGELFFGEGSRLTVL.

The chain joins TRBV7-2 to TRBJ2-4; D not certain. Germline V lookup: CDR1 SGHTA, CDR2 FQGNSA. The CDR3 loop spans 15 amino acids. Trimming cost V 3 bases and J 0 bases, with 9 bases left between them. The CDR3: CASSLFPIAKNIQYF. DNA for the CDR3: TGTGCCAGCAGCTTGTTCCCGATAGCCAAAAACATTCAGTACTTC.

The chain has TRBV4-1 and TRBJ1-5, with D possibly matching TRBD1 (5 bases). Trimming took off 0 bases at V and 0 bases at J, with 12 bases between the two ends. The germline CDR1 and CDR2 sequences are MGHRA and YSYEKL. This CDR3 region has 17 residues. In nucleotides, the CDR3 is TGCGCCAGCAGCCAAGACGGGGGGGTGAATAGCAATCAGCCCCAGCATTTT. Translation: CASSQDGGVNSNQPQHF.

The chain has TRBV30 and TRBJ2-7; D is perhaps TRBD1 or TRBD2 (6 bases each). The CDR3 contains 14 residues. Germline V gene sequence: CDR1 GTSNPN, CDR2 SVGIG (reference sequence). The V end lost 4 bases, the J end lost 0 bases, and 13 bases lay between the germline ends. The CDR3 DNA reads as TGTGCCTGGATCCCTGGAGGGGGCTCCTACGAGCAGTACTTC. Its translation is CAWIPGGGSYEQYF.

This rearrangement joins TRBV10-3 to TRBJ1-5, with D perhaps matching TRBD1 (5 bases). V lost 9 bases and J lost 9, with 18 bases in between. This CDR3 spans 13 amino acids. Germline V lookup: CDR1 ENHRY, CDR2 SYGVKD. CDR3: CAIKDTWLGPQHF. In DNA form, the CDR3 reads TGTGCCATTAAGGACACTTGGCTAGGGCCCCAGCATTTT.

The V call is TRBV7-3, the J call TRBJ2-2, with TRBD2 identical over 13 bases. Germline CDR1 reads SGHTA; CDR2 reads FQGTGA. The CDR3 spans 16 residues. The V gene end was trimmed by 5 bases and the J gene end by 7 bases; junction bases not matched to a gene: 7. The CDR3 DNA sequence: TGTGCCAGCAGCGTAGGGACTAGCGGGATTGGCGGGGAGCTGTTTTTT. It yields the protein CASSVGTSGIGGELFF.

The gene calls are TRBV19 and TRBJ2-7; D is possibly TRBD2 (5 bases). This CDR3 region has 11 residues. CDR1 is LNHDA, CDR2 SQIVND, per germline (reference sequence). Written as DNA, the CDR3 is TGTGACTCCGAGGGTAACGACGAGCAGTACTTC. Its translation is CDSEGNDEQYF.

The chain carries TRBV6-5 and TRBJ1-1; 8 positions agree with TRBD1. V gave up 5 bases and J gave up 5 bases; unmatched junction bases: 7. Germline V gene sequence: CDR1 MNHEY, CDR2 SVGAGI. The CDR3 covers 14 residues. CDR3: CASSETGARTEAFF. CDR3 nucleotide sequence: TGTGCCAGCAGTGAGACAGGGGCCCGAACTGAAGCTTTCTTT.

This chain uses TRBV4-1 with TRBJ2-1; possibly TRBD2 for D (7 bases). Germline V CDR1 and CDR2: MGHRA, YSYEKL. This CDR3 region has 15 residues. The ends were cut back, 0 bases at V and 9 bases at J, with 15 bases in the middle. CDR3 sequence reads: CASSQERGGWSEQFF. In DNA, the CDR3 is TGCGCCAGCAGCCAAGAGAGGGGGGGCTGGAGTGAGCAGTTCTTC.

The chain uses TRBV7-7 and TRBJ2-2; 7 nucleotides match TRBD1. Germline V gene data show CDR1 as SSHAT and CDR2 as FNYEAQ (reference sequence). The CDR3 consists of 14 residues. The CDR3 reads CATGDLANTGELFF. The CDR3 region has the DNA TGTGCTACAGGGGACCTCGCGAACACCGGGGAGCTGTTTTTT.

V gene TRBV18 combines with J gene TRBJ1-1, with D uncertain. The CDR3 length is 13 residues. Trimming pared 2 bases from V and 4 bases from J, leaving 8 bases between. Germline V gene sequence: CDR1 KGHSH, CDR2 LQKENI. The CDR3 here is CASSPAGRTEAFF. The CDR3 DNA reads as TGTGCCAGCTCACCAGCAGGCCGCACTGAAGCTTTCTTT.

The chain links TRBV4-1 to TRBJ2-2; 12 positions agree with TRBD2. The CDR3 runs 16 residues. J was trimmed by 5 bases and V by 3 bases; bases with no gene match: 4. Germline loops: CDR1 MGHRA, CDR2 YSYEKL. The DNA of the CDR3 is TGCGCCAGCAGCCACGGACTAGCGGGAAAAACCGGGGAGCTGTTTTTT. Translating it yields CASSHGLAGKTGELFF.